This TCR beta chain was sequenced in a study of post-analysis software for immune sequencing data. Study details: Relapsing-remitting, secondary progressive and progressive-relapsing courses of multiple sclerosis were included.

Study-level findings and limits: Several TRBV segments (TRBV5-6, TRBV5-1 and TRBV20-1 among them) occurred more frequently in patients than in controls. Compared against controls, patients with multiple sclerosis displayed significantly lower normalized Chao1 diversity. F measure grouped same-batch samples tightly together.

TCR beta cDNA libraries had unique molecular identifiers. T cells numbering about 0.9 to 10 million yielded cDNA molecules that totaled around 500,000. TCRdb ran MiXCR on the PCR reads and lists one entry per CDR3 protein. The sample carries some 690,000 distinct CDR3 sequences, 55% to 60% recorded once. This clonotype was counted only a few times. The antigen is not known. Trimming cost V 0 bases and J 10 bases, with 14 bases left between them. This CDR3 region has 14 residues. Germline assignment: CDR1 SGHRS and CDR2 YFSETQ. This chain uses TRBV5-1 with TRBJ2-1; no clear D gene. Sequencing input: blood. The receptor was isolated from a girl between 2 and 10 years old with multiple sclerosis. CDR3 protein: CASSLDQAPLEQFF. The CDR3 DNA follows: TGCGCCAGCAGCTTGGATCAGGCCCCACTCGAGCAGTTCTTC.